The 12 T cell receptor beta chains below all came from one sample that was sequenced in a study of blood T cells in healthy people across ages. Next came a second PCR, run for roughly 6 to 11 cycles, which used a sample-barcoded 5' primer along with a J-beta primer mix. Using its own MiXCR run on the 5' RACE reads, TCRdb lists one record per CDR3 protein. The sample has some 930,000 distinct CDR3 sequences, almost 30% seen once. The data were also submitted as part of a second study, on T cells of mothers and their children.

The sequenced material came from blood. Receptors were obtained from a woman in her thirties or forties in good health.

Only a few counts were recorded for this clonotype. V and J are TRBV4-1 and TRBJ1-5; D remains unclear. From germline, CDR1 is MGHRA and CDR2 YSYEKL. This CDR3 contains 16 residues. V shed 4 bases and J shed 1 base, with 14 bases lying between them. CDR3 DNA sequence: TGCGCCAGCAGCCGTTATGACGGCCCCAGCAATCAGCCCCAGCATTTT. It codes for CASSRYDGPSNQPQHF.

At least ten counts were recorded for this clonotype. The J gene is TRBJ1-5, the V gene TRBV12-3 or TRBV12-4; 7 bases are a match to TRBD1. This CDR3 comprises 15 residues. Unmatched junction bases numbered 5, after V lost 3 bases and J lost 3 bases. CDR3 bases: TGTGCCAGCAGTTTTACGGGACAGCTCAATCAGCCCCAGCATTTT. Protein: CASSFTGQLNQPQHF.

The chain combines TRBV20-1 with TRBJ1-5; tentative D call: TRBD1 (5 bases). V lost 5 bases to trimming and J lost 7 bases, with 15 bases between them. This CDR3 contains 13 residues. Germline CDR1 DFQATT, CDR2 SNEGSKA (reference sequence). The CDR3 sequence: CSAHLLAGQPQHF. Written as DNA, the CDR3 is TGCAGTGCTCACCTCCTGGCAGGGCAGCCCCAGCATTTT.

At least ten counts were recorded for this clonotype. The chain employs TRBV7-2 and TRBJ2-3; perhaps D is TRBD1 or TRBD2 (5 bases each). Germline V lookup: CDR1 SGHTA, CDR2 FQGNSA. V gave up 3 bases and J gave up 0 bases, with 10 bases separating them. The length of the CDR3 is 15 residues. The CDR3 is CASSLVGASTDTQYF. DNA of the CDR3: TGTGCCAGCAGCTTGGTCGGGGCTAGCACAGATACGCAGTATTTT.

This clonotype has ten or more counts. The rearrangement uses TRBV7-9 and TRBJ2-1; TRBD1 might be the D (6 bases). The V gene's germline CDR1 is SEHNR and CDR2 FQNEAQ (reference sequence). The CDR3 runs 14 residues. V was shortened by 4 bases and J by 3 bases, with 10 bases between the two germline ends. CDR3 bases: TGTGCCAGCAGCTACCGACAGGTCTACAATGAGCAGTTCTTC. It encodes CASSYRQVYNEQFF. The full variable domain, its missing parts supplied by reference TRBV7-9 and TRBJ2-1, is DTGVSQNPRHKITKRGQNVTFRCDPISEHNRLYWYRQTLGQGPEFLTYFQNEAQLEKSRLLSDRFSAERPKGSFSTLEIQRTEQGDSAMYLCASSYRQVYNEQFFGPGTRLTVL.

The rearrangement joins TRBV6-5 to TRBJ1-5; tentative D call: TRBD1 (6 bases). Trimming left V 2 bases short and J 7 bases short, with 12 bases between. Germline values: CDR1 MNHEY, CDR2 SVGAGI. The CDR3 sequence is 14 residues long. The CDR3 coding sequence is TGTGCCAGCAGTTACCACAGGGTTGAACAGCCCCAGCATTTT. It translates to CASSYHRVEQPQHF.

The sample holds many counts of this clonotype. The chain combines TRBV7-2 with TRBJ2-1; either TRBD1 or TRBD2 may fit D (5 bases each). The V gene lost 1 base and the J gene lost 8 bases, with 18 bases spanning the gap. The germline V gene has CDR1 SGHTA and CDR2 FQGNSA. The CDR3 sequence is 16 residues long. In DNA form, the CDR3 reads TGTGCCAGCAGCTTAGTGAGGCTAGCCAGGGACGATGAGCAGTTCTTC. It codes for CASSLVRLARDDEQFF.

CDR3: CASSFGGGDIEAFF. The CDR3 region has the DNA TGTGCCAGCAGCTTTGGAGGGGGCGACATTGAAGCTTTCTTT. The gene calls are TRBV5-4 and TRBJ1-1; 7 bases line up with TRBD1. The CDR3 has 14 amino acids. Germline V gene sequence: CDR1 SGHNT, CDR2 YYREEE (reference sequence). J lost 7 bases, V lost 2 bases, and 8 bases had no gene match.

This clonotype was seen repeatedly, ten times or more. J is TRBJ2-1 and V is TRBV7-9, with 8 positions matching TRBD1. The trim removed 10 bases at V and 0 bases at J, leaving 5 bases unmatched. The germline gives CDR1 SEHNR, CDR2 FQNEAQ (reference sequence). CDR3 size: 14 residues. The CDR3 DNA follows: TGTGCCACCGACGGACAGGGCTCCTACAATGAGCAGTTCTTC. Translating it yields CATDGQGSYNEQFF. The full variable domain, in which reference TRBV7-9 and TRBJ2-1 provide the parts outside the CDR3, is DTGVSQNPRHKITKRGQNVTFRCDPISEHNRLYWYRQTLGQGPEFLTYFQNEAQLEKSRLLSDRFSAERPKGSFSTLEIQRTEQGDSAMYLCATDGQGSYNEQFFGPGTRLTVL.

The genes are TRBV29-1 and TRBJ2-5; 8 nucleotides agree with TRBD1. The CDR3 is 16 residues long. After removal of 0 bases from V and 4 bases from J, the junction contained 10 bases not matched to a gene. From germline, CDR1 is SQVTM and CDR2 ANQGSEA. The CDR3 is CSVEDDRDRQPETQYF. The CDR3 bases are TGCAGCGTTGAAGATGACCGGGACAGGCAACCAGAGACCCAGTACTTC. Full variable domain (rest looked up from reference TRBV29-1 and TRBJ2-5): SAVISQKPSRDICQRGTSLTIQCQVDSQVTMMFWYRQQPGQSLTLIATANQGSEATYESGFVIDKFPISRPNLTFSTLTVSNMSPEDSSIYLCSVEDDRDRQPETQYFGPGTRLLVL.

This clonotype has only a few counts. The chain uses TRBV4-1 and TRBJ1-2, with D unresolved. V lost 2 bases and J lost 0, with 13 bases in between. Per the germline V gene, CDR1 is MGHRA and CDR2 is YSYEKL. The CDR3 covers 16 residues. DNA of the CDR3: TGCGCCAGCAGCCAACCCAGTCGAGGATCTAACTATGGCTACACCTTC. Translation gives CASSQPSRGSNYGYTF.

This clonotype showed up many times. The V call is TRBV5-1, the J call TRBJ2-7; no clear D gene. V lost 0 bases to trimming and J lost 1 base, with 8 bases between them. Germline lookup yields CDR1 SGHRS and CDR2 YFSETQ. This CDR3 is 14 amino acids long. The CDR3 is CASSLAPGSYEQYF. In DNA, the CDR3 is TGCGCCAGCAGCTTGGCCCCGGGTTCCTACGAGCAGTACTTC.